The rows below give T cell receptor beta chains drawn from one sample of a study of CD8+ T cells in alopecia areata. TCRdb's copy holds only in-frame clones and misses some; the assay was immunoSEQ multiplex PCR. The sample holds approximately 170,000 clones, approximately 60% seen once. Sequenced material: CD4+ T cells sorted from blood, taken at week 4, from a patient treated with tofacitinib. These receptors were collected from a human donor with alopecia areata. CDR3s leave out the opening cysteine and the closing phenylalanine or tryptophan. Fields, in order: clone size, J gene, V gene, CDR3 protein. Expanded clones get a size class; other rows say once, few or many, or leave the size out.

. TRBJ2-7 TRBV2 ASSVSRAYEQY
. TRBJ2-7 TRBV7-2 ATNTRDRGFYEQY
few TRBJ1-5 TRBV6-5 ASSTGLTNQPQH
few TRBJ2-1 TRBV28 ASSLAGAVSYEQF
. TRBJ2-1 TRBV6-5 ASNSGLAGAEQF
. TRBJ1-2 TRBV4-1 ASSPRGFHGYT
few TRBJ1-6 TRBV30 AWRAADLGTVFNSPLH
. TRBJ2-3 TRBV25-1 ASSELGQGGDTQY
. TRBJ2-7 TRBV7-8 ASTTAGTSGTYEQY
. TRBJ2-7 TRBV5-1 ASSSSAGLSYEQY
. TRBJ2-3 TRBV5-6 ASSFNGQGDNTQY
. TRBJ1-1 TRBV7-8 ASSLYRLGAEAF
. TRBJ2-1 TRBV5-6 ASAAPDRRDYNEQF
. TRBJ2-3 TRBV6-6 ASTPPRSTDTQY
. TRBJ1-5 TRBV29-1 SAGQLRGQPQH
. TRBJ1-2 TRBV28 ASRGGGIYSGYT
many TRBJ2-4 TRBV15 ATSRDSGGGNIQY
. TRBJ2-3 TRBV11-2 ASSLDRTDTQY
. TRBJ2-5 TRBV15 ATSRGRGGETQY
once TRBJ2-2 TRBV9 ASSVVAGVGTGELF
. TRBJ1-2 TRBV6-5 ASRVTGTTDYGYT
. TRBJ1-3 TRBV15 ATSRTSGNTIY
few TRBJ2-1 TRBV5-1 ASSLDNEQF
. TRBJ1-1 TRBV10-3 AISGRPNWDTEAF
. TRBJ1-1 TRBV14 ASSHPRGGNTEAF
. TRBJ2-3 TRBV7-2 ASSSRATTLTGD
. TRBJ2-1 TRBV6-5 ASSYSTGTGPRF
. TRBJ1-2 TRBV5-1 ASGRDRTYGYT
. TRBJ2-7 TRBV5-1 ASSSRSGRYEQY
. TRBJ2-7 TRBV6-6 ASSSDSYEQY
. TRBJ2-2 TRBV7-3 ASSPGHQITGELF
few TRBJ2-7 TRBV29-1 SVTPSGTYEQY
. TRBJ2-7 TRBV2 ASNLRTSGPYEQY
. TRBJ1-2 TRBV27 ASSSLDFTGYT